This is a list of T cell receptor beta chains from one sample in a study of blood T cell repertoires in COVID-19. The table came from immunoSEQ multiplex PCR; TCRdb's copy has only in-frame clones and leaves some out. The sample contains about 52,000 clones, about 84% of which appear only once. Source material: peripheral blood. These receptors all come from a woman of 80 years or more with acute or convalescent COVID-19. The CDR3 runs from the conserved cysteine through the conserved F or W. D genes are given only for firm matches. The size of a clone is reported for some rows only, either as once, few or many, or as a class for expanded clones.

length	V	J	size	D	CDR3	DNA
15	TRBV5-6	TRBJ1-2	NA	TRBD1	CASSRPRQGSYGYTF	TGTGCCAGCAGCCGACCCAGACAGGGGAGCTATGGCTACACCTTC
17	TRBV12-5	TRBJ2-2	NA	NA	CASGLVKGSHRAGELFF	TGTGCTAGTGGTTTGGTAAAGGGGTCGCATCGGGCCGGGGAGCTGTTTTTT
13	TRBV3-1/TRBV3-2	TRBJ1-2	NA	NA	CASSQDWAYGYTF	TGTGCCAGCAGCCAAGATTGGGCCTATGGCTACACCTTC
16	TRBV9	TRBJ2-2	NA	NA	CASTFSQYANTGELFF	TGTGCCAGCACCTTCTCCCAGTACGCGAACACCGGGGAGCTGTTTTTT
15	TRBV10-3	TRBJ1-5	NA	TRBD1	CAISESTGGNQPQHF	TGTGCCATCAGTGAGTCGACAGGGGGCAATCAGCCCCAGCATTTT
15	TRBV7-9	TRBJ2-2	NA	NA	CASSLAQGHTGELFF	TGTGCCAGCAGCTTAGCGCAGGGGCACACCGGGGAGCTGTTTTTT
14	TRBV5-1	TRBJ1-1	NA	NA	CASSIGQLNTEAFF	TGCGCCAGCAGCATTGGACAGTTGAACACTGAAGCTTTCTTT
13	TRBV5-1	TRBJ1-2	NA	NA	CASSFTVSNGYTF	TGCGCCAGCAGCTTTACCGTTAGTAATGGCTACACCTTC
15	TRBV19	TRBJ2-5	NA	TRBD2	CASSAGTSGVKTQYF	TGTGCCAGTAGTGCCGGGACTAGCGGGGTGAAGACCCAGTACTTC
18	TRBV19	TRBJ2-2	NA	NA	CASRPPRQSGLRTGELFF	TGTGCCAGTAGACCACCCCGACAGTCCGGGCTTCGCACCGGGGAGCTGTTTTTT
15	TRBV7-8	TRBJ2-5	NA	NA	CASSSDTGSRETQYF	TGTGCCAGCAGCTCAGATACAGGCTCTCGAGAGACCCAGTACTTC
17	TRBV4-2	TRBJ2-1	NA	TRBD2	CASSQALGTSVYNEQFF	TGTGCCAGCAGCCAAGCTCTCGGGACTAGCGTCTACAATGAGCAGTTCTTC
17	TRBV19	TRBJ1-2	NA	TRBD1	CASNSGQGRSHIYGYTF	TGTGCCAGTAATTCCGGACAGGGGAGGTCGCATATCTATGGCTACACCTTC
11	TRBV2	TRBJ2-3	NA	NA	CASSSGYTQYF	TGTGCCAGCAGTTCGGGGTATACGCAGTATTTT
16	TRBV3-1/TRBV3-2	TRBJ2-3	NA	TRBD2	CASSQAAGGGTDTQYF	TGTGCCAGCAGCCAAGCAGCGGGAGGCGGGACAGATACGCAGTATTTT
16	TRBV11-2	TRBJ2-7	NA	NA	CASSLVISHSSYEQYF	TGTGCCAGCAGCTTAGTAATCAGTCATTCCTCCTACGAGCAGTACTTC
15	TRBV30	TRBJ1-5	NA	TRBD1	CAWSVLTGGHQPQHF	TGTGCCTGGAGTGTACTGACAGGGGGCCATCAGCCCCAGCATTTT
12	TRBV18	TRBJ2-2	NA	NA	CASSYSTGELFF	TGTGCCAGCTCATATTCCACCGGGGAGCTGTTTTTT
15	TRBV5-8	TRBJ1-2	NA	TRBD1	CASSPTGTGVRGYTF	TGTGCCAGCAGCCCGACCGGGACAGGGGTTCGGGGCTACACCTTC
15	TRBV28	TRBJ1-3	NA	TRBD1	CASSFQGGSGNTIYF	TGTGCCAGCAGTTTTCAGGGGGGATCTGGAAACACCATATATTTT
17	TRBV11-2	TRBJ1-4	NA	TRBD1	CASSLARGRGTNEKLFF	TGTGCCAGCAGCTTAGCGAGGGGGCGAGGAACTAATGAAAAACTGTTTTTT
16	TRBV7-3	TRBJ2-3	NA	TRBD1	CASSSQQGAVTDTQYF	TGTGCCAGCAGCTCCCAACAGGGGGCCGTCACAGATACGCAGTATTTT
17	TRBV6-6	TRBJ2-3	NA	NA	CASSPRTGRANLNTQYF	TGTGCCAGCAGTCCGAGGACAGGGAGGGCGAATTTAAATACGCAGTATTTT
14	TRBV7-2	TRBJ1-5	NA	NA	CASSRTGGNQPQHF	TGTGCCAGCAGCCGCACAGGTGGCAATCAGCCCCAGCATTTT
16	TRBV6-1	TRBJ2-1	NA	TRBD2	CASIDLTSGSLGEQFF	TGTGCCAGCATTGACCTGACTAGCGGGAGTTTGGGTGAGCAGTTCTTC
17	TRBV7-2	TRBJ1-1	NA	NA	CASRHARIQGMNTEAFF	TGTGCCAGCAGACATGCCAGGATCCAGGGGATGAACACTGAAGCTTTCTTT
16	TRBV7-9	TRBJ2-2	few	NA	CASRERWGLNTGELFF	TGTGCCAGCAGGGAGAGGTGGGGGCTGAACACCGGGGAGCTGTTTTTT
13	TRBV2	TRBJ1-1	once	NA	CASSPGGVPEAFF	TGTGCCAGCAGTCCCGGGGGGGTCCCTGAAGCTTTCTTT
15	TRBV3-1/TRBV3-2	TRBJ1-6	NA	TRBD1	CASSRQGAGDSPLHF	TGTGCCAGCAGCCGACAGGGGGCAGGAGATTCACCCCTCCACTTT
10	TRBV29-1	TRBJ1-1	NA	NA	CSGDSLEAFF	TGCAGCGGCGACAGCCTTGAAGCTTTCTTT
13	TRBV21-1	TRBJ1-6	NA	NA	CASSEGVPGSLHF	TGTGCCAGCAGCGAGGGGGTGCCGGGTTCCCTCCACTTT
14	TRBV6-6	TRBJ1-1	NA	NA	CASRANSPSTEAFF	TGTGCCAGCAGGGCCAATAGCCCCAGCACTGAAGCTTTCTTT
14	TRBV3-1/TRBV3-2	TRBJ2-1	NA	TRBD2	CASSTGLAGGEQFF	TGTGCCAGCAGCACGGGACTAGCGGGGGGTGAGCAGTTCTTC
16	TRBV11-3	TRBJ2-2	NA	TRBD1	CASSLAGQGYTGELFF	TGTGCCAGCAGCTTAGCCGGACAGGGGTACACCGGGGAGCTGTTTTTT
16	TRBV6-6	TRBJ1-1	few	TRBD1	CASSPYSGGGATEAFF	TGTGCCAGCAGCCCTTACAGCGGAGGGGGCGCGACTGAAGCTTTCTTT
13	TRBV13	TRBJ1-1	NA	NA	CASSHGQSTEAFF	TGTGCCAGCAGCCACGGACAGAGCACTGAAGCTTTCTTT
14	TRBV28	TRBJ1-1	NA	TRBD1	CASSSGTGTAEAFF	TGTGCCAGCAGTTCCGGGACAGGGACGGCTGAAGCTTTCTTT
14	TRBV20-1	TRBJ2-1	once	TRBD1	CSASDRVIYNEQFF	TGCAGTGCTAGTGACAGGGTGATTTACAATGAGCAGTTCTTC
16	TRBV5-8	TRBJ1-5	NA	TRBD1	CASSWMGQGANQPQHF	TGTGCCAGCAGCTGGATGGGACAGGGCGCCAATCAGCCCCAGCATTTT
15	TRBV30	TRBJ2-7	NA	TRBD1	CAWSVRGGDYYEQYF	TGTGCCTGGAGTGTAAGAGGGGGCGATTATTACGAGCAGTACTTC
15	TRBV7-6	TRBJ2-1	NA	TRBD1	CASSLWTGGYNEQFF	TGTGCCAGCAGCTTATGGACAGGGGGGTACAATGAGCAGTTCTTC
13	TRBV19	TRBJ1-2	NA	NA	CASSIGAGYGYTF	TGTGCCAGTAGTATAGGGGCAGGCTATGGCTACACCTTC
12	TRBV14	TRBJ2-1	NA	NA	CASSPVYNEQFF	TGTGCCAGCAGCCCCGTATACAATGAGCAGTTCTTC
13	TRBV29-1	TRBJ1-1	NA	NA	CSVAGRSKSEAFF	TGCAGCGTTGCGGGAAGATCGAAGTCTGAAGCTTTCTTT
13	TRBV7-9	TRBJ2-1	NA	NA	CASSSYFHNEQFF	TGTGCCAGCAGCTCCTACTTCCACAATGAGCAGTTCTTC
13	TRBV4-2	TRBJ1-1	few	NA	CASSRGGGGEAFF	TGTGCCAGCAGCCGAGGGGGAGGGGGTGAAGCTTTCTTT